This TCR beta chain stems from a study of molecular identifiers for immune sequencing clone quantification (dated by TCRdb to the late 2010s). Regarding the research as a whole: In a replicate experiment, RNA from roughly 18,000 or 92,000 naive CD8 T cells was split into five aliquots, four of which were sequenced. This methods study benchmarked molecular-identifier clustering-based TCR repertoire sequencing (MIDCIRS) and TCR RNA copy counting, using CD8 T cells to do so.

Preparation of the library involved PCR. The sample was run on an Illumina HiSeq 4000. Bulk TCR libraries were generated as previously described, with the TCR primers listed in Table S5 used. Purification of total RNA was performed with the Qiagen AllPrep DNA/RNA kit. Before analysis, reads from multiple sequencing runs of one library were combined. The source study handled its data this way. Reads were retained only if their TCR constant sequence matched exactly, and those retained reads were trimmed to 150 nt and grouped according to their 12-nt molecular barcodes. Within each barcode group, reads were sub-clustered at a 15% Levenshtein threshold, and quality-weighted consensus sequences were built per RNA molecule. Non-functional sequences were filtered out, along with any lower-count sequence sitting one edit away from another sequence. Based on fitting two negative binomial distributions, any barcode sub-cluster with under 20% of the maximum read count was discarded. The raw public reads went through TCRdb reprocessing: fastp at Q25, MiXCR clone calling, in-frame beta chains kept. Under each unique CDR3 protein, matching rows form one entry showing the most common genes and DNA. TCRdb, not the authors, supplied the V and J calls. Within this sample are about 640,000 distinct CDR3 sequences, with just under 20% of them counted one time only. Jointly, the top ten make up 0.85% to 0.9% of the sample.

Naive CD8 T cell libraries were made from around 18,000 to 910,000 sorted cells using 10%, 30% or 50% of purified RNA. Naive CD8 T cells, defined as CD8+CD4-CCR7+CD45RA+, were FACS-sorted into RLT Plus buffer on a BD FACSAria II. Detection sensitivity was tested by spiking Jurkat RNA equal to ten or so TCR copies' worth into samples containing roughly 17,000-1,100,000 naive CD8 T cells. Enrichment of CD8 T cells was performed with RosetteSep CD8+ T Cell Enrichment Cocktail and Ficoll-Paque, after which ACK red cell lysis was carried out. The CDR3, cysteine through phenylalanine, is 18 amino acids long. The sequence is cut down to CDR3 DNA, 54 bases in frame from base 1. The germline V gene (reference sequence) provides CDR1 PRHDT and CDR2 FYEKMQ. V and J lose 2 bases and 6 bases, and a span of 25 bases separates them. In this sample, this clonotype turned up many times. Its cognate antigen has yet to be identified. There are no base qualities to consult, and no much larger clone falls within one base.

Points the paper makes about the study in general: When barcode sub-clustering was not used, chimeric consensus sequences inflated TCR diversity, with chimeras reaching as high as 47%. Spiked-in Jurkat TCR RNA equal to a single cell's worth was reported to be detectable even within 1,200,000 naive CD8 T cells. In CMV-specific effector cells, over 98% of molecules were held by clones above 20 RNA copies, whereas under 1% of molecules were held by such clones in naive cells. Highly expanded clone sizes could be underestimated because identical TCR molecules may share a barcode. Modeling indicated roughly 3.3 TCR RNA copies recovered per cell, compared with about 9.7 by digital PCR, which implies a capture efficiency of 25% to 35%. The naive libraries included spiked-in Jurkat TCR RNA (fewer than 11 copies' worth), and this Jurkat TCR RNA is not part of the donor repertoire.

The chain links TRBV13 with TRBJ1-2; matching of 6 bases hints at TRBD1 as the D gene. Sequenced sample: naive CD8+ T cells from blood, with Jurkat cell RNA spiked in. Per the publication, the cell subset or site label means: FACS-sorted CD8+CD4-CCR7+CD45RA+ naive T cells. The clonotype comes from a human donor in good health. Some libraries in this study had Jurkat cell RNA spiked in. The DNA is TGTGCCAGCAGCTTACCGTCCCGGACAGCGAGTCTTCTTGATGGCTACACCTTC. The encoded protein is CASSLPSRTASLLDGYTF. The CDR3, completed at both ends by the reference TRBV13 and TRBJ1-2 genes, gives the full variable domain AAGVIQSPRHLIKEKRETATLKCYPIPRHDTVYWYQQGPGQDPQFLISFYEKMQSDKGSIPDRFSAQQFSDYHSELNMSSLELGDSALYFCASSLPSRTASLLDGYTFGSGTRLTVV.